Below are 31 T cell receptor beta chains sequenced from a single sample in a study of graft-versus-host responses after intestinal transplantation. The authors processed graft tissue to release intraepithelial and lamina propria lymphocytes. Data came from immunoSEQ multiplex PCR; TCRdb stores just in-frame clones and leaves some out. Found here are approximately 60,000 clones, approximately 91% of them singletons; the top ten hold around 1.7%. Material: ileum tissue, obtained about 350 days after transplant. These receptors were obtained from a human patient who received an intestinal transplant, so some T cells may come from the graft donor.

The rearrangement joins TRBV6-5 to TRBJ1-5; unclear D gene. The CDR3 is 15 residues long. V lost 7 bases and J 5 bases, leaving 18 bases between the germline ends. CDR1 is MNHEY and CDR2 is SVGAGI in the germline V gene. The CDR3 region has the DNA TGTGCCAGCACCTACCTTGATGTCGCGGATCAGCCCCAGCATTTT. It specifies CASTYLDVADQPQHF.

This clone was counted once. This chain uses TRBV4-2 with TRBJ2-1; D not resolved. The CDR3 is made up of 13 amino acids. CDR1 is LGHNA, CDR2 YNFKEQ, per germline. V was shortened by 0 bases and J by 8 bases, with 8 bases between the two germline ends. The CDR3 loop reads CASSQDGVDEQFF. For the CDR3, the DNA is TGTGCCAGCAGCCAAGATGGGGTTGATGAGCAGTTCTTC.

The chain carries TRBV6-5 and TRBJ2-7; unclear D gene. This CDR3 is built from 15 residues. Looked up from germline, CDR1 is MNHEY and CDR2 is SVGAGI. The V gene lost 0 bases and the J gene lost 2 bases, with 11 bases spanning the gap. The CDR3 reads CASSYSVAATYEQYF. DNA of the CDR3: TGTGCCAGCAGTTACTCGGTGGCAGCCACCTACGAGCAGTACTTC.

J is TRBJ2-4 and V is TRBV23-1; D is undetermined. TRBV23-1 is filed as an ORF, its function uncertain. The CDR3 is made up of 13 amino acids. Trimming took off 4 bases at V and 0 bases at J, with 4 bases between the two ends. CDR3 DNA sequence: TGCGCCAGCAGTCTCCTAGCCAAAAACATTCAGTACTTC. Translating it yields CASSLLAKNIQYF.

V usage is TRBV6-5 and J usage is TRBJ2-5, with TRBD1 as a possible D gene (6 bases). The CDR3 is 16 residues long. CDR1 is MNHEY and CDR2 is SVGAGI in the germline V gene. V lost 2 bases, J lost 2 bases, and 15 bases lay in between. The CDR3 DNA sequence: TGTGCCAGCAGTTACCGGGACATTACCACTCAAGAGACCCAGTACTTC. Translation: CASSYRDITTQETQYF.

This clone has a single count. The V call is TRBV30, the J call TRBJ2-3, with 8 bases lining up with TRBD2. This CDR3 spans 14 amino acids. V was clipped by 8 bases and J by 2 bases; unmatched bases: 9. Germline V CDR1 and CDR2: GTSNPN, SVGIG (reference sequence). CDR3 in amino acids: CAPRGGGLTDTQYF. CDR3 bases: TGTGCCCCTCGGGGGGGAGGGCTCACAGATACGCAGTATTTT.

The V call is TRBV6-7, the J call TRBJ2-2; D is unresolved. TRBV6-7 is an ORF for which the function is uncertain. Trimming took off 4 bases at V and 1 base at J, with 1 base between the two ends. The length of the CDR3 is 12 residues. This CDR3 is CASSWNTGELFF. CDR3 coding DNA: TGTGCCAGCAGTTGGAACACCGGGGAGCTGTTTTTT.

CDR3 region: CASSIGGSYEQFF. The CDR3 DNA reads TGTGCCAGTAGTATAGGAGGGAGCTATGAGCAGTTCTTC. The gene calls are TRBV19 and TRBJ2-1, with TRBD2 as a possible D gene (5 bases). V lost 1 base and J 8 bases, leaving 9 bases between the germline ends. The CDR3 contains 13 residues. CDR1 and CDR2 from the germline V gene are LNHDA and SQIVND (reference sequence).

The rearrangement joins TRBV5-1 to TRBJ2-1; TRBD2 matches 8 bases. Losses at the gene ends were 6 bases for V and 4 bases for J; bases not matched to a gene: 6. Germline loops: CDR1 SGHRS, CDR2 YFSETQ. The CDR3 has 14 residues. CDR3 loop: CASTLAGTYNEQFF. The CDR3 DNA is TGCGCCAGCACCCTAGCGGGTACTTACAATGAGCAGTTCTTC.

The chain has TRBV27 and TRBJ1-1; perhaps TRBD1 as D (5 bases). Trimming took 7 bases from V and 0 from J, leaving 15 bases between them. The germline gives CDR1 MNHEY, CDR2 SMNVEV (reference sequence). The CDR3 contains 15 residues. CDR3 nucleotides: TGTGCCAGCAAGAAGGGACCCAACATGAACACTGAAGCTTTCTTT. It encodes CASKKGPNMNTEAFF.

This clone has a single count. This sequence joins TRBV6-5 and TRBJ1-1, with a weak D call TRBD1 (6 bases). Between the trimmed V and J ends, which lost 6 bases and 1 base, there was a span of 12 bases. CDR1 MNHEY and CDR2 SVGAGI come from the germline V gene. This CDR3 comprises 14 residues. CDR3 sequence: CASSPTQGNTEAFF. CDR3 sequence (DNA): TGTGCCAGCAGCCCAACACAGGGGAACACTGAAGCTTTCTTT.

The chain is built from TRBV29-1 and TRBJ2-7, with D possibly called TRBD1 or TRBD2 (6 bases each). V gave up 6 bases and J gave up 1 base, with 13 bases separating them. The CDR3 is 13 residues long. Germline-derived CDR1 and CDR2 are SQVTM and ANQGSEA. The CDR3 DNA follows: TGCAGCGTCGTGCGGAGGGGGTCCTACGAGCAGTACTTC. Protein sequence: CSVVRRGSYEQYF.

The chain joins TRBV23-1 to TRBJ2-7; the match to TRBD1 covers 7 bases. TRBV23-1 carries the ORF label, with uncertain function. The CDR3 length is 17 residues. The V gene end was trimmed by 4 bases and the J gene end by 0 bases; junction bases not matched to a gene: 12. For the CDR3, the DNA is TGCGCCAGCAGTCCTTCCTCCCGGGACAGAAGCTCCTACGAGCAGTACTTC. It encodes CASSPSSRDRSSYEQYF.

The table lists this clone with a few counts. V is TRBV10-3 and J is TRBJ2-3; no definite D call. The germline CDR1 and CDR2 sequences are ENHRY and SYGVKD. V was cut by 2 bases and J by 5 bases, with 2 bases left in between. CDR3 length equals 11 residues. The CDR3 nucleotides read TGTGCCATCAGTGAGGGAGATACGCAGTATTTT. Translating gives CAISEGDTQYF.

V is TRBV6-4 and J is TRBJ2-2; 8 bases line up with TRBD1. Trimming removed 6 bases from V and 2 bases from J; junction bases left unmatched: 11. Germline CDR1 MRHNA, CDR2 SNTAGT. The CDR3 totals 17 residues. The CDR3 bases are TGTGCCAGCAGCCATGGACAGGGACCCTCTAACACCGGGGAGCTGTTTTTT. Amino acids: CASSHGQGPSNTGELFF.

DNA for the CDR3: TGCGCCAGCAGCCAAGCAAGGTACTCCTACGAGCAGTACTTC. It is translated as CASSQARYSYEQYF. The chain employs TRBV4-1 and TRBJ2-7; D ambiguous. Germline CDR1 MGHRA, CDR2 YSYEKL. Trimming removed 1 base from V and 0 bases from J, with 7 bases in between. The CDR3 has 14 residues.

The chain uses TRBV6-5 and TRBJ1-1, with TRBD1 as a possible D gene (6 bases). From germline, CDR1 is MNHEY and CDR2 SVGAGI. Trimming took off 0 bases at V and 4 bases at J, with 9 bases between the two ends. This CDR3 has 14 amino acids. In DNA, the CDR3 is TGTGCCAGCAGTTACTCATCAGGGGCCACTGAAGCTTTCTTT. Translating gives CASSYSSGATEAFF.

In its sample, this clone was seen once. This sequence joins TRBV7-2 and TRBJ2-1; perhaps TRBD2 as D (5 bases). Looked up from germline, CDR1 is SGHTA and CDR2 is FQGNSA. V was clipped by 5 bases and J by 2 bases, with 10 bases between them. The CDR3 has 14 residues. CDR3 sequence (DNA): TGTGCCAGCAGCGTGGGAGTGGCCTACAATGAGCAGTTCTTC. This gives the protein CASSVGVAYNEQFF.

The CDR3: CATRDQFYNEQFF. The CDR3 nucleotides are TGTGCCACCCGGGACCAATTCTACAATGAGCAGTTCTTC. The chain links TRBV6-1 to TRBJ2-1; possibly TRBD1 or TRBD2 for D (5 bases each). Trimming left V 10 bases short and J 3 bases short, with 13 bases between. CDR3 length equals 13 residues. Germline V gives CDR1 MNHNS, CDR2 SASEGT.

The DNA for the CDR3 is TGTGCCACCAGCACATTCGACGGACCTGCCTACGAGCAGTACTTC. Protein product: CATSTFDGPAYEQYF. The chain is built from TRBV15 and TRBJ2-7; D is ambiguous. The CDR3 sequence is 15 residues long. The germline gives CDR1 LNHNV, CDR2 YYDKDF (reference sequence). V was cut by 4 bases and J by 2 bases, with 15 bases left in between.

This clone showed up just once. J is TRBJ1-2 and V is TRBV2, with D unresolved. The CDR3 loop spans 13 amino acids. V was trimmed by 7 bases and J by 3 bases, leaving 12 bases between them. Germline V gene sequence: CDR1 SNHLY, CDR2 FYNNEI. The CDR3 nucleotides are TGTGCCAGCATCGGTAATTCTGACTATGGCTACACCTTC. Translating gives CASIGNSDYGYTF. The entire variable domain, with the rest obtained from reference TRBV2 and TRBJ1-2, is as follows: EPEVTQTPSHQVTQMGQEVILRCVPISNHLYFYWYRQILGQKVEFLVSFYNNEISEKSEIFDDQFSVERPDGSNFTLKIRSTKLEDSAMYFCASIGNSDYGYTFGSGTRLTVV.

The chain has TRBV7-8 and TRBJ1-3; TRBD1 agrees at 7 bases. The germline gives CDR1 SGHVS, CDR2 FQNEAQ. This CDR3 contains 15 residues. V was clipped by 0 bases and J by 2 bases; unmatched bases: 1. The CDR3 sequence: CASSLATGTGNTIYF. In DNA, the CDR3 is TGTGCCAGCAGCTTAGCGACAGGGACTGGAAACACCATATATTTT.

The gene calls are TRBV6-1 and TRBJ1-3, with TRBD1 matching over 7 bases. The trim removed 4 bases at V and 0 bases at J, leaving 6 bases unmatched. This CDR3 has 16 amino acids. Looked up from germline, CDR1 is MNHNS and CDR2 is SASEGT. The CDR3 nucleotides are TGTGCCAGCAGTGCGTTGACAGGGCGCTCTGGAAACACCATATATTTT. Translated: CASSALTGRSGNTIYF.

This clone was seen just once. V gene TRBV7-6 combines with J gene TRBJ2-5, with D perhaps assigned TRBD1 or TRBD2 (5 bases each). With 2 bases removed from V and 3 bases from J, the gap between germline ends came to 10 bases. The CDR3 totals 14 residues. Germline lookup yields CDR1 SGHVS and CDR2 FNYEAQ. CDR3 sequence (DNA): TGTGCCAGCAGCTTAAGGGGACCCAAAGAGACCCAGTACTTC. The encoded protein is CASSLRGPKETQYF.

V usage is TRBV5-4 and J usage is TRBJ1-1; possible D gene TRBD1, 5 bases. The ends were cut back, 4 bases at V and 1 base at J, with 17 bases in the middle. The CDR3 runs to 16 residues. CDR1 and CDR2 (germline): SGHNT, YYREEE (reference sequence). The CDR3 spells CASSPGEGWKNTEAFF. The DNA of the CDR3 is TGTGCCAGCAGCCCAGGCGAGGGGTGGAAGAACACTGAAGCTTTCTTT.

The chain employs TRBV5-6 and TRBJ2-3; TRBD1 matches at 7 bases. Germline values: CDR1 SGHDT, CDR2 YYEEEE. CDR3 length: 17 residues. The ends lost 3 bases at V and 0 bases at J; junction bases unmatched: 10. The CDR3 nucleotides are TGTGCCAGCAGCTCGAGGGGGCAACTACTTAGCACAGATACGCAGTATTTT. This gives the protein CASSSRGQLLSTDTQYF.

The V and J genes are TRBV5-1 and TRBJ1-2; D is unresolved. From germline, CDR1 is SGHRS and CDR2 YFSETQ. The V gene lost 0 bases and the J gene lost 4 bases, with 13 bases spanning the gap. The CDR3 contains 15 residues. The CDR3 DNA reads TGCGCCAGCAGCTTGGGCCCCCTCGGAGGCTATGGCTACACCTTC. As protein: CASSLGPLGGYGYTF.

This clone was counted between two and nine times. The V call is TRBV18, the J call TRBJ1-5; D might be TRBD1 (5 bases). The CDR3 is 13 amino acids. V was shortened by 11 bases and J by 5 bases, with 16 bases between the two germline ends. CDR1 is KGHSH, CDR2 LQKENI, per germline. CDR3 nucleotide sequence: TGTGCCTCTGTCCAAGGGGCCGATCAGCCCCAGCATTTT. Translating gives CASVQGADQPQHF.

The rearrangement joins TRBV19 to TRBJ2-6; D is ambiguous. This CDR3 region has 13 residues. Germline loops: CDR1 LNHDA, CDR2 SQIVND (reference sequence). The CDR3 DNA sequence: TGTGTATTGGGAAGCTCTGGGGCCAACGTCCTGACTTTC. Amino acids: CVLGSSGANVLTF.

The chain joins TRBV4-1 to TRBJ1-3; tentatively, D is TRBD1 (5 bases). CDR1 is MGHRA, CDR2 YSYEKL, per germline. V dropped 1 base and J dropped 7 bases, with 20 bases sitting between them. The CDR3 is made up of 17 amino acids. The CDR3 spells CASSQGEGSGIRNTIYF. The CDR3 DNA reads as TGCGCCAGCAGCCAAGGGGAGGGTTCAGGGATTCGGAACACCATATATTTT.

The chain carries TRBV6-5 and TRBJ2-2; D is perhaps TRBD1 or TRBD2 (6 bases each). V lost 0 bases to trimming and J lost 4 bases, with 12 bases between them. This CDR3 is built from 16 residues. The germline V gene encodes CDR1 MNHEY and CDR2 SVGAGI. The CDR3 DNA sequence: TGTGCCAGCAGTTACTCCGGGGGCAGGGGCACCGGGGAGCTGTTTTTT. It is translated as CASSYSGGRGTGELFF.